The 5 T cell receptor beta chains below come from one sample, sequenced in a study of T cell responses to AZD1222 COVID-19 vaccine. Assay used: immunoSEQ multiplex PCR; TCRdb lists only in-frame clones, some missing. The repertoire includes some 120,000 clones, 86% of them detected once, and approximately 2.9% sits in the top ten. Here the sequenced sample was peripheral blood, taken 28 days after the second AZD1222 dose. All receptors come from an adult who received the AZD1222 COVID-19 vaccine.

The V and J genes are TRBV7-6 and TRBJ1-4; D may be TRBD1 (5 bases). Deletions cut 5 bases from V and 10 bases from J, with 14 bases between. The CDR3 runs to 13 residues. Germline CDR1 and CDR2: SGHVS and FNYEAQ. As DNA, the CDR3 is TGTGCCAGCAGCCCGACGGGGGGTGGAAAACTGTTTTTT. Protein: CASSPTGGGKLFF.

In this sample, this clone turned up once. J is TRBJ1-1 and V is TRBV5-1; possibly TRBD1 for D (6 bases). With 5 bases removed from V and 0 bases from J, the gap between germline ends came to 11 bases. The CDR3 consists of 14 residues. CDR1 and CDR2 from the germline V gene are SGHRS and YFSETQ. Here the CDR3 DNA reads TGCGCCAGCAGTATAGGGGGAATGAACACTGAAGCTTTCTTT. Its protein is CASSIGGMNTEAFF.

V gene TRBV30 combines with J gene TRBJ2-2; possible D gene TRBD1, 6 bases. V was trimmed by 0 bases and J by 5 bases, leaving 10 bases between them. This CDR3 spans 14 amino acids. Looked up from germline, CDR1 is GTSNPN and CDR2 is SVGIG (reference sequence). CDR3 DNA: TGTGCCTGGAGTGTGGGACAATCTACCGGGGAGCTGTTTTTT. It specifies CAWSVGQSTGELFF.

The sample holds one count of this clone. CDR3 sequence: CASSVAQGSGNQPQHF. As DNA, the CDR3 is TGTGCCAGCAGCGTAGCCCAGGGATCAGGCAATCAGCCCCAGCATTTT. This sequence joins TRBV9 and TRBJ1-5; a weak D match, TRBD1 (5 bases). Trimming left V 0 bases short and J 2 bases short, with 12 bases between. The CDR3 consists of 16 residues. The germline CDR1 and CDR2 sequences are SGDLS and YYNGEE.

The gene calls are TRBV7-8 and TRBJ1-5; D is unresolved. The CDR3 is made up of 14 amino acids. V was cut by 2 bases and J by 0 bases, with 5 bases left in between. Per the germline V gene, CDR1 is SGHVS and CDR2 is FQNEAQ. The CDR3 bases are TGTGCCAGCAGCTTAACAGATAGCAATCAGCCCCAGCATTTT. As protein: CASSLTDSNQPQHF. The full variable domain, rest sourced from reference TRBV7-8 and TRBJ1-5, is GAGVSQSPRYKVAKRGQDVALRCDPISGHVSLFWYQQALGQGPEFLTYFQNEAQLDKSGLPSDRFFAERPEGSVSTLKIQRTQQEDSAVYLCASSLTDSNQPQHFGDGTRLSIL.